This record concerns one T cell receptor (beta chain) sequence. It lacks a known antigen. No much larger clone exists at a distance of one base, and base qualities are not known. Libraries were prepared through RT-PCR. The sequencer was an Illumina HiSeq 2500. TCRdb reprocessing: public reads trimmed at Q25 with fastp, clones called with MiXCR, in-frame beta chains kept. Identical CDR3 protein sequences are pooled into one entry, listed with their most common genes and DNA. The sample includes more than 250,000 distinct CDR3 sequences, with just over 20% observed a single time. About a tenth of the sample is held by the ten biggest clonotypes. The source of the sample is a study of response to subunit inactivated influenza vaccine (dated by TCRdb to the late 2010s). As for the study more broadly: To follow how T cells responded to a trivalent subunit inactivated influenza vaccine, the researchers relied on deep quantitative profiling of the T cell receptor repertoire.

The germline V gene (reference sequence) yields DFQATT for CDR1 and SNEGSKA for CDR2. Including cysteine and phenylalanine, the CDR3 has 14 amino acids. The sequence is cut down to CDR3 DNA, 42 bases in frame from base 1. V was cut back by 5 bases and J by 1 base, leaving a gap of 14 bases between them. Overall study results and their limits: According to the authors, only a limited number of new T cells may be recruited by each seasonal influenza vaccination.

Sequences were derived from PBMCs from blood, sampled less than 22 months after vaccination. This clonotype was obtained from a man in his fifties or sixties who received an inactivated influenza vaccine. Donor details come from another sample of the same person, matched by shared clones. The V and J segments used are TRBV20-1 and TRBJ2-5; no D gene can be assigned with confidence. This receptor has the CDR3 CSARYFGRQETQYF. The DNA sequence reads TGCAGTGCTCGCTATTTCGGTCGCCAAGAGACCCAGTACTTC.